A selection of T cell receptor beta chains follows, all from one sample in a study of Graves' ophthalmopathy and Graves' hyperthyroidism. Each CDR3 protein is one row after TCRdb ran MiXCR on the multiplex PCR reads. The table lists about 620,000 distinct CDR3 sequences, 20% to 25% of them singletons. The sample was peripheral blood. The receptors were gathered from a young woman with stable Graves' hyperthyroidism. Some clones in this sample may be carry-over from other donors' samples. Each CDR3 is given with its conserved first and last residue. D genes are given only for firm matches. Part of the rows lack a size; the others show once, few, many or a class for expanded clones.

J: TRBJ2-5; size: many; V: TRBV28; D: NA; DNA: TGTGCCAGCCTGGGCTCGGAGACCCAGTACTTC; CDR3: CASLGSETQYF
J: TRBJ2-7; size: once; V: TRBV30; D: TRBD1; DNA: TGTGCCTGGGACCAGGGACAGGGAAGGAGCGAGCAGTACTTC; CDR3: CAWDQGQGRSEQYF
J: TRBJ2-2; size: many; V: TRBV7-6; D: NA; DNA: TGTGCCAGCAGCTTAGACAGACTCACCGGGGAGCTGTTTTTT; CDR3: CASSLDRLTGELFF
J: TRBJ1-2; size: NA; V: TRBV28; D: TRBD1; DNA: TGTGCCAGCAGTGCCGGGACAGGGAGTACTCCTAACTATGGCTACACCTTC; CDR3: CASSAGTGSTPNYGYTF
J: TRBJ2-5; size: many; V: TRBV28; D: NA; DNA: TGTGCCAGCAGGGACCCTCATGGGGAGACCCAGTACTTC; CDR3: CASRDPHGETQYF
J: TRBJ2-5; size: few; V: TRBV2; D: NA; DNA: TGTGCCAGCAGTTTACTCGGGACTCCATCCTTC; CDR3: CASSLLGTPSF
J: TRBJ1-1; size: many; V: TRBV6-1; D: NA; DNA: TGTGCCAGCAGTGAACTAAGCTTAAACACTGAAGCTTTCTTT; CDR3: CASSELSLNTEAFF
J: TRBJ2-7; size: few; V: TRBV4-2; D: TRBD2; DNA: TGTGCCAGCAGCCAATACCCGGGACTAGCGGGAATGGGGTACTTC; CDR3: CASSQYPGLAGMGYF
J: TRBJ1-6; size: NA; V: TRBV12-3/TRBV12-4; D: NA; DNA: TGTGCCAGCAGTTTAGGGATTTCCGGGAATCTGACACCCCTCCACTTT; CDR3: CASSLGISGNLTPLHF
J: TRBJ1-1; size: many; V: TRBV20-1; D: TRBD1; DNA: TGCAGTGCTAGTCTCGACAGGGGGCTTTATGGGTTCTTT; CDR3: CSASLDRGLYGFF
J: TRBJ2-4; size: few; V: TRBV6-1; D: NA; DNA: TGTGCCAGCAGTGAAGAATGGGGTTCCAAAAACATTAAGTACTTC; CDR3: CASSEEWGSKNIKYF
J: TRBJ2-7; size: many; V: TRBV2; D: NA; DNA: TGTGCCAGCAGTGAACAGGGGCTAGGACCCTACGAGCAGTACTTC; CDR3: CASSEQGLGPYEQYF
J: TRBJ1-1; size: NA; V: TRBV19; D: TRBD1; DNA: TGTGCCAGTAGTAGCACACAACAGGGGATGAACACTGAAGCTTTCTTT; CDR3: CASSSTQQGMNTEAFF
J: TRBJ2-2; size: NA; V: TRBV6-1; D: NA; DNA: TGTGCCAGCAGTGATCGGTACCCCGGGGAGCTGTTTTTT; CDR3: CASSDRYPGELFF
J: TRBJ2-4; size: many; V: TRBV2; D: NA; DNA: TGTGCCAGCAGTACAGACCCTTTAGCCAAAAACATTCAGTACTTC; CDR3: CASSTDPLAKNIQYF
J: TRBJ1-1; size: NA; V: TRBV11-2; D: NA; DNA: TGTGCCAGCAGCTCCCGGACTAGCGGGGGGGATAACACTGAAGCTTTCTTT; CDR3: CASSSRTSGGDNTEAFF
J: TRBJ2-7; size: NA; V: TRBV6-1; D: NA; DNA: TGTGCCAGCACCCAAACCTCTAGAGCCCCCTACGAGCAGTACTTC; CDR3: CASTQTSRAPYEQYF
J: TRBJ2-5; size: few; V: TRBV5-1; D: NA; DNA: TGCGCCAGCAGCGAGCGCCAAGAGACCCAGTACTTC; CDR3: CASSERQETQYF
J: TRBJ1-2; size: many; V: TRBV12-3/TRBV12-4; D: NA; DNA: TGTGCCAGCAGTTTTAGCACCCCCACCTATGGCTACACCTTC; CDR3: CASSFSTPTYGYTF
J: TRBJ2-7; size: once; V: TRBV19; D: TRBD1; DNA: TGTGCCAGTAGTTCACTACAGGGGGCCCGAAGGCCCGAGCAGTACTTC; CDR3: CASSSLQGARRPEQYF
J: TRBJ2-7; size: many; V: TRBV6-5; D: TRBD1; DNA: TGTGCCAGCAGTTATAACAGGGGAGAGTACGAGCAGTACTTC; CDR3: CASSYNRGEYEQYF
J: TRBJ1-6; size: NA; V: TRBV5-1; D: NA; DNA: TGCGCCAGCAGCTTGGAGGGCTCCTATAATTCACCCCTCCACTTT; CDR3: CASSLEGSYNSPLHF
J: TRBJ1-1; size: many; V: TRBV11-2; D: NA; DNA: TGTGCCAGCAGCTTAGACAGCCCGAACACTGAAGCTTTCTTT; CDR3: CASSLDSPNTEAFF
J: TRBJ1-2; size: once; V: TRBV6-1; D: TRBD1; DNA: TGTGCCAGCAGTCCCCGGGACAGCACATATGGCTACACCTTC; CDR3: CASSPRDSTYGYTF
J: TRBJ1-1; size: NA; V: TRBV9; D: NA; DNA: TGTGCCAGCAGCCCTGTAGGGCCGGGCACTGAAGCTTTCTTT; CDR3: CASSPVGPGTEAFF
J: TRBJ2-7; size: NA; V: TRBV28; D: TRBD2; DNA: TGTGCCAGCAGCCTCGGGACTAACCTGTACGAGCAGTACTTC; CDR3: CASSLGTNLYEQYF
J: TRBJ2-5; size: NA; V: TRBV7-3; D: TRBD2; DNA: TGTGCCAGCAGCCCGGCGGGCGGGGGGTCGCAAGAGACCCAGTACTTC; CDR3: CASSPAGGGSQETQYF
J: TRBJ2-7; size: many; V: TRBV10-1; D: TRBD1; DNA: TGCGCCAGCAGTATATCCGGGACAGGGGTCTACGAGCAGTACTTC; CDR3: CASSISGTGVYEQYF
J: TRBJ2-3; size: many; V: TRBV5-1; D: NA; DNA: TGCGCCAGCACGAGGTTGGACGTCCGGACAGATACGCAGTATTTT; CDR3: CASTRLDVRTDTQYF
J: TRBJ2-7; size: many; V: TRBV5-1; D: NA; DNA: TGCGCCAGCAGCTTGGACCCTGACGGCTACGAGCAGTACTTC; CDR3: CASSLDPDGYEQYF
J: TRBJ1-2; size: many; V: TRBV6-1; D: TRBD1; DNA: TGTGCCAGCAAATGGTCCCGGACAGGGGGCAAAGGTGGCTACACCTTC; CDR3: CASKWSRTGGKGGYTF
J: TRBJ1-1; size: many; V: TRBV5-1; D: TRBD1; DNA: TGCGCCAGCAGCCTAAATACAGGGGGGAAGACTGAAGCTTTCTTT; CDR3: CASSLNTGGKTEAFF
J: TRBJ1-2; size: many; V: TRBV12-3/TRBV12-4; D: NA; DNA: TGTGCCAGCAGTCCTTACAGGGTTATAGATGGCTACACCTTC; CDR3: CASSPYRVIDGYTF
J: TRBJ2-2; size: many; V: TRBV12-3/TRBV12-4; D: TRBD2; DNA: TGTGCCAGCACCCCGACTAGCGGGACAACCGGGGAGCTGTTTTTT; CDR3: CASTPTSGTTGELFF
J: TRBJ1-1; size: many; V: TRBV5-1; D: NA; DNA: TGCGCCAGCACCGTGGACATAAAAAACACTGAAGCTTTCTTT; CDR3: CASTVDIKNTEAFF
J: TRBJ1-2; size: many; V: TRBV5-1; D: NA; DNA: TGCGCCAGCACCCCTGCAGGGGAGGGATATGGCTACACCTTC; CDR3: CASTPAGEGYGYTF
J: TRBJ2-5; size: few; V: TRBV20-1; D: TRBD2; DNA: TGCAGTGCTAGGCTCTGGCGGGGGGCTAACCAAGAGACCCAGTACTTC; CDR3: CSARLWRGANQETQYF
J: TRBJ2-4; size: many; V: TRBV12-3/TRBV12-4; D: TRBD2; DNA: TGTGCCAGCAGTCCTAGGGCTAGCGGTCAAGCCAAAAACATTCAGTACTTC; CDR3: CASSPRASGQAKNIQYF
J: TRBJ2-7; size: many; V: TRBV5-1; D: TRBD2; DNA: TGCGCCAGCAGCGACGGGACTAGTAGTGAGCAGTACTTC; CDR3: CASSDGTSSEQYF
J: TRBJ1-6; size: NA; V: TRBV12-3/TRBV12-4; D: NA; DNA: TGTGCCAGCACCCAACGGGGCAAGGCCTCCTATAATTCACCCCTCCACTTT; CDR3: CASTQRGKASYNSPLHF
J: TRBJ2-2; size: NA; V: TRBV12-3/TRBV12-4; D: NA; DNA: TGTGCCAGCAGTTTAGAGCTAGCCATGACCGGGGAGCTGTTTTTT; CDR3: CASSLELAMTGELFF
J: TRBJ1-1; size: few; V: TRBV12-3/TRBV12-4; D: NA; DNA: TGTGCCAGCAGTCGACAGGCGGGGTCAGCTGAAGCTTTCTTT; CDR3: CASSRQAGSAEAFF